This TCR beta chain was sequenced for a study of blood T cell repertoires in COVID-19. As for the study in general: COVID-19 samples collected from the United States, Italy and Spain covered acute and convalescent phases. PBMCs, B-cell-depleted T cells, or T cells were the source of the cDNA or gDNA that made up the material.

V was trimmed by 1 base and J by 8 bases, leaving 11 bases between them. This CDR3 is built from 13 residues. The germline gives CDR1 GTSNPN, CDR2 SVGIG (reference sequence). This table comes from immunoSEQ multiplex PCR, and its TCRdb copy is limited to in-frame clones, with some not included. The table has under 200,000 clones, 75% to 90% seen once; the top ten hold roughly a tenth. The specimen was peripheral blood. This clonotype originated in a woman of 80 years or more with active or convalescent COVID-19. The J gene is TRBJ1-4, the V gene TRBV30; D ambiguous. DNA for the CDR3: TGTGCCTGGAGTGGTCTCTTCCGGGAAAAACTGTTTTTT. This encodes CAWSGLFREKLFF.